Listed here is a single T cell receptor (beta chain). The CDR3 consists of 15 residues. Losses at the gene ends were 4 bases for V and 1 base for J; bases not matched to a gene: 3. The V gene's germline CDR1 is SNHLY and CDR2 FYNNEI. RNA extraction and reverse transcription yielded cDNA as sequencing template. The method was immunoSEQ multiplex PCR; TCRdb's version includes in-frame clones alone and lacks a portion of them. The sample yields about 100,000 clones, approximately 63% seen once. The source of the sample is a study of CD8+ T cells in alopecia areata. The source of this sequence is a human donor in good health. The genes are TRBV2 and TRBJ2-7; 11 bases are a match to TRBD2. The sequenced sample consisted of CD8+ T cells sorted from blood. CDR3 bases: TGTGCCAGCAGTGGGGGACTAGCGGCATCCTACGAGCAGTACTTC. This translates into CASSGGLAASYEQYF.